Below are 10 T cell receptor beta chains sequenced from a single sample in a study of cytomegalovirus exposure and HLA in healthy donors. The primer mix had 60 Vbeta and 13 Jbeta primers. Only in-frame clones appear in the TCRdb table, and some are missing; sequencing was by immunoSEQ multiplex PCR. Altogether about 100,000 clones are present, about four fifths being singletons, with the ten largest covering about 7.9%. Sequenced input: PBMCs. Source of these receptors: a man aged 30 to 45 in good health and CMV-seronegative.

On this clone itself: The germline gene is not matched at one end of the junction; a read error may be the cause. The rearrangement uses TRBV6-6 and TRBJ2-1; 12 positions match TRBD2. This CDR3 region has 15 residues. Germline V lookup: CDR1 MNHNY, CDR2 SVGAGI (reference sequence). This chain's CDR3 is CASSDPSGRVNEQFF. CDR3 nucleotide sequence: TGTGCCAGCAGCGACCCTAGCGGGAGGGTAAATGAGCAATTCTTC.

This chain connects TRBV6-1 to TRBJ1-1, with 7 positions matching TRBD1. J gave up 4 bases and V 4 bases, and 6 bases lay outside the gene matches. There are 14 residues in the CDR3. Germline CDR1 is MNHNS and CDR2 is SASEGT. The CDR3 region is CASSGTGRGTEAFF. For the CDR3, the DNA is TGTGCCAGCAGTGGGACAGGCCGTGGCACTGAAGCTTTCTTT.

The chain recombines TRBV6-5 with TRBJ1-4; tentatively, D is TRBD1 (5 bases). The CDR3 totals 14 residues. Germline V gives CDR1 MNHEY, CDR2 SVGAGI. V lost 6 bases, J lost 7 bases, and 15 bases lay in between. The CDR3 loop is CASRRGGVGEKLFF. CDR3 DNA: TGTGCCAGCAGACGGGGAGGGGTAGGTGAAAAACTGTTTTTT.

This rearrangement joins TRBV30 to TRBJ1-6; no clear D. Per the germline V gene, CDR1 is GTSNPN and CDR2 is SVGIG (reference sequence). V was clipped by 5 bases and J by 8 bases, with 7 bases between them. The CDR3 contains 11 residues. The CDR3 nucleotides are TGTGCCTGGGGCCGGGATTCACCCCTCCACTTT. Encoded protein: CAWGRDSPLHF.

V is TRBV4-3 and J is TRBJ2-5; 10 positions agree with TRBD1. TRBJ2-7 explains the end of the DNA better; the J call may be wrong. The CDR3 extends over 17 amino acids. Germline V gene sequence: CDR1 LGHNA, CDR2 YSLEER. DNA of the CDR3: TGCGCCAGCAGCCAGATGGGACCCGGACAGGGGGGTTACGAGCAGTACTTC. This encodes CASSQMGPGQGGYEQYF.

V is TRBV2 and J is TRBJ2-5, with 10 positions matching TRBD2. The trim removed 4 bases at V and 4 bases at J, leaving 9 bases unmatched. This CDR3 is 16 amino acids long. CDR1 and CDR2 from the germline V gene are SNHLY and FYNNEI. In DNA form, the CDR3 reads TGTGCCAGCAGTGTGCAGCGGGGGGGCCAGGCAGAGACCCAGTACTTC. It codes for CASSVQRGGQAETQYF.

V gene TRBV5-1 combines with J gene TRBJ2-7, with TRBD1 matching 7 bases. The junction had 9 bases not matched to a gene; V was cut back by 4 bases and J by 5 bases. Germline values: CDR1 SGHRS, CDR2 YFSETQ. CDR3 length: 14 residues. The CDR3 spells CASSLRQGLDEQYF. CDR3 bases: TGCGCCAGCAGCCTCCGACAGGGTCTGGACGAGCAGTACTTC.

The chain uses TRBV19 and TRBJ2-7; D perhaps matches TRBD1 (5 bases). This CDR3 spans 15 amino acids. Trimming took 6 bases from V and 7 from J, leaving 22 bases between them. Germline CDR1 and CDR2: LNHDA and SQIVND (reference sequence). The CDR3 nucleotides are TGTGCCAGTAGCCCAGGTGGGCAGGGCGAAAGTGAGCAGTACTTC. This codes for CASSPGGQGESEQYF. The full variable domain, rest sourced from reference TRBV19 and TRBJ2-7, is DGGITQSPKYLFRKEGQNVTLSCEQNLNHDAMYWYRQDPGQGLRLIYYSQIVNDFQKGDIAEGYSVSREKKESFPLTVTSAQKNPTAFYLCASSPGGQGESEQYFGPGTRLTVT.

This chain joins TRBV2 and TRBJ1-2; 7 bases match TRBD1. V dropped 4 bases and J dropped 0; count of bases not matched to a gene: 5. The CDR3 is 15 residues long. The germline CDR1 and CDR2 sequences are SNHLY and FYNNEI. In DNA, the CDR3 is TGTGCCAGCAGTGTCCCGGACAGGCCTAACTATGGCTACACCTTC. Encoded protein: CASSVPDRPNYGYTF. The full variable domain, in which reference TRBV2 and TRBJ1-2 provide the parts outside the CDR3, is EPEVTQTPSHQVTQMGQEVILRCVPISNHLYFYWYRQILGQKVEFLVSFYNNEISEKSEIFDDQFSVERPDGSNFTLKIRSTKLEDSAMYFCASSVPDRPNYGYTFGSGTRLTVV.

J is TRBJ2-1 and V is TRBV7-9, with D tentatively TRBD2 (6 bases). CDR3 size: 14 residues. The V gene's germline CDR1 is SEHNR and CDR2 FQNEAQ (reference sequence). Trimming shortened V by 4 bases and J by 7 bases, and 14 bases separated the two germline ends. The CDR3 coding sequence is TGTGCCAGCAGCTCGGGGGAAGGAGGAAATGAGCAGTTCTTC. This gives the protein CASSSGEGGNEQFF.